The 8 T cell receptor beta chains listed next were all sequenced from one sample in a study of blood T cell repertoires in COVID-19. Profiling relied on immunoSEQ multiplex PCR, and the TCRdb table lists in-frame clones only, not all of them. There are about 230,000 clones in the sample; approximately 85% occur only once, and approximately 5.1% lies in the top ten. Sequencing input: peripheral blood. The receptor set was obtained from a man aged 50-59 years with COVID-19, enrolled during active disease.

The rearrangement links TRBV5-1 to TRBJ2-7; weak D call: TRBD1 (5 bases). Germline CDR1 reads SGHRS; CDR2 reads YFSETQ. This CDR3 has 15 residues. V shed 0 bases and J shed 3 bases, with 13 bases lying between them. CDR3 residues: CASSLEAWGLYEQYF. CDR3 sequence (DNA): TGCGCCAGCAGCTTGGAGGCCTGGGGCCTCTACGAGCAGTACTTC. The full variable domain, its missing parts supplied by reference TRBV5-1 and TRBJ2-7, is KAGVTQTPRYLIKTRGQQVTLSCSPISGHRSVSWYQQTPGQGLQFLFEYFSETQRNKGNFPGRFSGRQFSNSRSEMNVSTLELGDSALYLCASSLEAWGLYEQYFGPGTRLTVT.

The chain joins TRBV6-5 to TRBJ2-3, with D possibly matching TRBD1 (6 bases). V gave up 6 bases and J gave up 4 bases, with 11 bases separating them. Germline V lookup: CDR1 MNHEY, CDR2 SVGAGI. The CDR3 is 13 amino acids. Here the CDR3 DNA reads TGTGCCAGCAGAAATGGGGGCGCAGATACGCAGTATTTT. Its translation: CASRNGGADTQYF.

The genes are TRBV21-1 and TRBJ2-5; the table gives TRBD2 as D, unverified against the DNA. TRBV21-1 is given as a pseudogene. The CDR3 length is 14 residues. DNA for the CDR3: TGTGCCAGCAGCATTAGCGGGAGAGAAAAGACCCAGTACTTC. Amino acid sequence: CASSISGREKTQYF.

The chain employs TRBV4-1 and TRBJ2-2; maybe TRBD2 (5 bases). The CDR3 length is 15 residues. Deletions cut 5 bases from V and 4 bases from J, with 14 bases between. Germline V gives CDR1 MGHRA, CDR2 YSYEKL. DNA for the CDR3: TGCGCCAGCAGCTCCCTGGACTCAATCACCGGGGAGCTGTTTTTT. It translates to CASSSLDSITGELFF.

The chain is built from TRBV5-1 and TRBJ2-3; TRBD2 matches at 9 bases. After removal of 0 bases from V and 5 bases from J, the junction contained 4 bases not matched to a gene. The CDR3 has 15 residues. Germline V gives CDR1 SGHRS, CDR2 YFSETQ. CDR3 in DNA: TGCGCCAGCAGCTTGGTTAGCGGGGGTTTAGATACGCAGTATTTT. Protein: CASSLVSGGLDTQYF.

The rearrangement uses TRBV9 and TRBJ2-7; D call uncertain. CDR3 size: 13 residues. Trimming shortened V by 0 bases and J by 9 bases, and 13 bases separated the two germline ends. Germline values: CDR1 SGDLS, CDR2 YYNGEE. The CDR3 DNA follows: TGTGCCAGCAGCGTAGATCCCTCTCGGGTGCAGTACTTC. It is translated as CASSVDPSRVQYF.

V and J are TRBV2 and TRBJ2-7; TRBD1 aligns across 7 bases. CDR3 length: 13 residues. V lost 5 bases and J lost 3; bases outside the gene matches: 4. The germline CDR1 and CDR2 sequences are SNHLY and FYNNEI. CDR3 in DNA: TGTGCCAGCAGTCCGGCAGGGGGCTACGAGCAGTACTTC. Encoded protein: CASSPAGGYEQYF. The whole variable domain, remainder taken from reference TRBV2 and TRBJ2-7, is EPEVTQTPSHQVTQMGQEVILRCVPISNHLYFYWYRQILGQKVEFLVSFYNNEISEKSEIFDDQFSVERPDGSNFTLKIRSTKLEDSAMYFCASSPAGGYEQYFGPGTRLTVT.

The J gene is TRBJ1-2, the V gene TRBV9; D call uncertain. The CDR3 contains 13 residues. CDR1 and CDR2 from the germline V gene are SGDLS and YYNGEE. V was cut by 2 bases and J by 2 bases, with 7 bases left in between. The CDR3 bases are TGTGCCAGCAGCGTCTTAGAAAACTATGGCTACACCTTC. Its protein is CASSVLENYGYTF.